Below, 25 T cell receptor beta chains from the same sample are listed, as sequenced in a study of T cells expressing NK-cell markers. Using the 5' RACE reads, TCRdb records one entry per CDR3 protein without DNA. In total, the table holds around 380,000 distinct CDR3 sequences. Material for sequencing was blood T cells: a sorted CD56 or NKG2C T cell subset, CD4+ or CD8+ T cells, or bulk PBMC T cells (not recorded which). The receptor set was obtained from a woman in her 50s in good health.

V and J are TRBV5-1 and TRBJ2-2; TCRdb names TRBD1, which stays unverified in the absence of DNA. CDR3 length: 15 amino acids. Germline CDR1 and CDR2: SGHRS and YFSETQ. The CDR3 sequence: CASSSTGQGTGELFF.

V usage is TRBV27 and J usage is TRBJ1-1; as DNA is missing, the TRBD1 call by TCRdb cannot be tested. This CDR3 contains 14 residues. Germline V gives CDR1 MNHEY, CDR2 SMNVEV (reference sequence). The CDR3 here is CASSLRGKGTEAFF.

The chain recombines TRBV12-3 or TRBV12-4 with TRBJ2-3. This CDR3 contains 13 residues. The CDR3 sequence: CASRDSIALAQYF.

The chain has TRBV11-1 and TRBJ2-2; lacking DNA, the TRBD2 call made by TCRdb goes unchecked. The germline V gene has CDR1 SGHAT and CDR2 FQDESV (reference sequence). The CDR3 is 17 amino acids. The CDR3: CASSLVGLAGLTGELFF.

V gene TRBV20-1 combines with J gene TRBJ2-3; the D gene TCRdb calls, TRBD2, cannot be checked with no DNA. The CDR3 covers 15 residues. Germline V gene sequence: CDR1 DFQATT, CDR2 SNEGSKA (reference sequence). The CDR3: CSARRTGGNTDTQYF.

The rearrangement joins TRBV19 to TRBJ1-2; there is no DNA to check the TCRdb D call of TRBD1. CDR3 length: 12 amino acids. Germline V lookup: CDR1 LNHDA, CDR2 SQIVND (reference sequence). The CDR3 sequence: CASNRGIYGYTF.

The chain has TRBV29-1 and TRBJ2-3; TCRdb designates TRBD2, a call that cannot be tested without DNA. The CDR3 has 13 amino acids. Germline-derived CDR1 and CDR2 are SQVTM and ANQGSEA. The CDR3 loop is CSGNSGSTDTQYF.

The rearrangement links TRBV2 to TRBJ2-7; the D call from TCRdb, TRBD2, cannot be confirmed without DNA. The CDR3 contains 14 residues. Germline CDR1 is SNHLY and CDR2 is FYNNEI. The CDR3 loop is CATGTSGPSYEQYF. Drawing the rest from reference TRBV2 and TRBJ2-7, the complete variable domain is EPEVTQTPSHQVTQMGQEVILRCVPISNHLYFYWYRQILGQKVEFLVSFYNNEISEKSEIFDDQFSVERPDGSNFTLKIRSTKLEDSAMYFCATGTSGPSYEQYFGPGTRLTVT.

V is TRBV28 and J is TRBJ2-1. Germline V gives CDR1 MDHEN, CDR2 SYDVKM. This CDR3 region has 14 residues. The CDR3 loop reads CASSLWVGNDEQFF. Supplemented by reference TRBV28 and TRBJ2-1, the full variable domain reads DVKVTQSSRYLVKRTGEKVFLECVQDMDHENMFWYRQDPGLGLRLIYFSYDVKMKEKGDIPEGYSVSREKKERFSLILESASTNQTSMYLCASSLWVGNDEQFFGPGTRLTVL.

V and J are TRBV29-1 and TRBJ2-5; TCRdb's D call, TRBD1, is unchecked because there is no DNA. This CDR3 comprises 14 residues. The germline gives CDR1 SQVTM, CDR2 ANQGSEA. The CDR3 loop is CSVILQVQRETQYF.

The chain's CDR3 is CASSQNARSYNEQFF. The chain carries TRBV4-1 and TRBJ2-1. Germline loops: CDR1 MGHRA, CDR2 YSYEKL. The CDR3 has 15 residues.

The genes are TRBV5-1 and TRBJ2-7; the D call of TRBD2 rests on TCRdb alone, since no DNA is present to check it. Germline lookup yields CDR1 SGHRS and CDR2 YFSETQ. The CDR3 is 15 residues long. Here the CDR3 reads CASSLDSLSSYEQYF. Looking up the rest from reference TRBV5-1 and TRBJ2-7 gives the full variable domain: KAGVTQTPRYLIKTRGQQVTLSCSPISGHRSVSWYQQTPGQGLQFLFEYFSETQRNKGNFPGRFSGRQFSNSRSEMNVSTLELGDSALYLCASSLDSLSSYEQYFGPGTRLTVT.

This sequence joins TRBV27 and TRBJ1-1; the TCRdb D gene call, TRBD1, has no DNA to confirm it. Germline-derived CDR1 and CDR2 are MNHEY and SMNVEV (reference sequence). This CDR3 is 14 amino acids long. The CDR3 reads CASSPRQRNTEAFF.

The chain recombines TRBV29-1 with TRBJ2-3. Germline-derived CDR1 and CDR2 are SQVTM and ANQGSEA. The CDR3 sequence is 11 residues long. CDR3: CSVDITDTQYF.

V gene TRBV5-6 combines with J gene TRBJ2-2. The CDR3 loop spans 14 amino acids. Germline V gives CDR1 SGHDT, CDR2 YYEEEE. The CDR3: CASSFQFLTGELFF.

This chain joins TRBV20-1 and TRBJ1-6. Germline CDR1 reads DFQATT; CDR2 reads SNEGSKA (reference sequence). The CDR3 extends over 15 amino acids. The CDR3 sequence: CSARRGARASSPLHF.

CDR3 loop: CASSLVVRDTDTQYF. The rearrangement links TRBV11-2 to TRBJ2-3; as DNA is missing, the TRBD1 call by TCRdb cannot be tested. The CDR3 length is 15 residues. The germline CDR1 and CDR2 sequences are SGHAT and FQNNGV.

The chain joins TRBV10-1 to TRBJ2-1; no DNA is available, so the TRBD2 call from TCRdb remains unchecked. The germline gives CDR1 WNHNN, CDR2 SYGVQD (reference sequence). This CDR3 is built from 15 residues. This chain's CDR3 is CASSGAKTSYNEQFF.

The gene calls are TRBV9 and TRBJ1-2; checking the TCRdb D call of TRBD1 is not possible without DNA. The germline V gene has CDR1 SGDLS and CDR2 YYNGEE. The length of the CDR3 is 17 residues. This CDR3 is CASSASGQGIRSGGYTF.

The chain joins TRBV5-1 to TRBJ2-1; TCRdb picks TRBD2, but there is no DNA to check that call. Germline values: CDR1 SGHRS, CDR2 YFSETQ. The CDR3 contains 15 residues. CDR3 amino acids: CASSSRTSGTNEQFF. The full variable domain, rest sourced from reference TRBV5-1 and TRBJ2-1, is KAGVTQTPRYLIKTRGQQVTLSCSPISGHRSVSWYQQTPGQGLQFLFEYFSETQRNKGNFPGRFSGRQFSNSRSEMNVSTLELGDSALYLCASSSRTSGTNEQFFGPGTRLTVL.

This sequence joins TRBV20-1 and TRBJ2-3; TCRdb reports TRBD2, a call that lacks DNA to check it against. This CDR3 is 14 amino acids long. Germline CDR1 reads DFQATT; CDR2 reads SNEGSKA (reference sequence). CDR3 region: CSAVRGPGTDTQYF.

CDR3 region: CASSLGRQGEQYF. The rearrangement joins TRBV12-3 or TRBV12-4 to TRBJ2-7; TCRdb indicates TRBD1, and absent DNA this call remains unverified. CDR3 length: 13 amino acids.

The CDR3 sequence: CASSPTGVDNEQFF. This chain connects TRBV4-1 to TRBJ2-1; TCRdb proposes TRBD1, but this gene call is untestable without DNA. CDR1 MGHRA and CDR2 YSYEKL come from the germline V gene. The CDR3 runs 14 residues.

The chain couples TRBV11-3 to TRBJ2-7; TCRdb gives TRBD1 as the D gene, but with no DNA this cannot be confirmed. The germline V gene has CDR1 SGHNT and CDR2 YENEEA. The CDR3 runs 16 residues. The CDR3 sequence is CASSDNSGQGYYEQYF.

The V call is TRBV12-3 or TRBV12-4, the J call TRBJ2-1; TCRdb selects TRBD1, and the lack of DNA leaves this call unchecked. CDR3 length: 20 residues. The chain's CDR3 is CASRALLLPVGTISLNEQFF.